Listed below are T cell receptor beta chains from one sample, sequenced in a study of T-cell reconstitution after alpha-beta-depleted transplantation in children. TCRdb analysed the PCR reads with MiXCR anew, one entry per CDR3 protein. Here the sample spans roughly 82,000 distinct CDR3 sequences, roughly 15% being singletons. Sequenced here: PBMCs, mostly from graft donor cells, sampled 180 days after TCRalphabeta/CD19-depleted stem cell transplant. These receptors were taken from a male patient aged 2 to 10 who had a stem cell transplant for acute lymphoblastic leukemia, so the T cells may come from the graft donor. The CDR3 runs from the conserved cysteine through the conserved F or W. A D gene is named only where the DNA matches it firmly. Clone sizes are given selectively: once, few, many, or a class where the clone is expanded.

j_call: TRBJ2-1
d_call: TRBD1
v_call: TRBV27
clone_size: many
cdr3_nt: TGTGCCAGTAGGACAGGGATGGTCAATGAGCAGTTCTTC
cdr3_aa: CASRTGMVNEQFF

j_call: TRBJ1-3
d_call: .
v_call: TRBV12-3/TRBV12-4
clone_size: .
cdr3_nt: TGTGCCAGCAGTCCCCCAGTCTCTGGAAACACCATATATTTT
cdr3_aa: CASSPPVSGNTIYF

j_call: TRBJ2-7
d_call: TRBD2
v_call: TRBV20-1
clone_size: few
cdr3_nt: TGCAGTCCCGGGACTAGCGAATACGAGCAGTACTTC
cdr3_aa: CSPGTSEYEQYF

j_call: TRBJ1-3
d_call: .
v_call: TRBV4-3
clone_size: many
cdr3_nt: TGCGCCAGCAGCCAAGGAGCAGGGACGGGAAACACCATATATTTT
cdr3_aa: CASSQGAGTGNTIYF

j_call: TRBJ2-7
d_call: TRBD2
v_call: TRBV7-2
clone_size: once
cdr3_nt: TGTGCCAGCAGCTTAGCTAGCGGGGGCTCCTACGATCAGTACTTC
cdr3_aa: CASSLASGGSYDQYF

j_call: TRBJ2-1
d_call: TRBD2
v_call: TRBV7-2
clone_size: few
cdr3_nt: TGTGCCAGCAGCTTAGTGAGCGGGAGAATCGGTGAGCAGTTCTTC
cdr3_aa: CASSLVSGRIGEQFF

j_call: TRBJ2-7
d_call: .
v_call: TRBV20-1
clone_size: .
cdr3_nt: TGCAGTGCTTCCGGGGGCTACGAGCAGTACTTC
cdr3_aa: CSASGGYEQYF

j_call: TRBJ1-5
d_call: TRBD1
v_call: TRBV2
clone_size: .
cdr3_nt: TGTGCCAGCAGCAATTACAGGGGGAATCAGCCCCAGCATTTT
cdr3_aa: CASSNYRGNQPQHF

j_call: TRBJ1-2
d_call: .
v_call: TRBV18
clone_size: .
cdr3_nt: TGTGCCAGCTCACCGACAGCTAACTATGGCTACACCTTC
cdr3_aa: CASSPTANYGYTF

j_call: TRBJ2-4
d_call: .
v_call: TRBV15
clone_size: .
cdr3_nt: TGTGCCACCAGCAGGGGGGCAGGGATAGCCAAAAACATTCAGTACTTC
cdr3_aa: CATSRGAGIAKNIQYF

j_call: TRBJ1-4
d_call: .
v_call: TRBV5-1
clone_size: once
cdr3_nt: TGCGCCAGCAGTACATCAACTAATGAAAAACTGTTTTTT
cdr3_aa: CASSTSTNEKLFF

j_call: TRBJ1-1
d_call: .
v_call: TRBV7-3
clone_size: many
cdr3_nt: TGTGCCAGCAGCCCGACAGGGAACACTGAAGCTTTCTTT
cdr3_aa: CASSPTGNTEAFF

j_call: TRBJ1-2
d_call: .
v_call: TRBV6-5
clone_size: .
cdr3_nt: TGTGCCAGCAGTTATTCGATAGGGCGGTACACTAACTATGGCTACACCTTC
cdr3_aa: CASSYSIGRYTNYGYTF

j_call: TRBJ2-1
d_call: TRBD2
v_call: TRBV12-3/TRBV12-4
clone_size: many
cdr3_nt: TGTGCCAGCAGTTTTAGGACTAGCGCCTACAATGAGCAGTTCTTC
cdr3_aa: CASSFRTSAYNEQFF

j_call: TRBJ2-7
d_call: .
v_call: TRBV7-2
clone_size: few
cdr3_nt: TGTGCCAGCAGCTTTAGCAGTTCCTACGAGCAGTACTTC
cdr3_aa: CASSFSSSYEQYF